This TCR beta chain was retrieved from a study of control samples from healthy donors and cancer patients. This clone was counted only a few times. CDR1 is MDHEN and CDR2 is SYDVKM in the germline V gene. CDR3 size: 15 residues. J was trimmed by 1 base and V by 5 bases; bases with no gene match: 3. Assay used: immunoSEQ multiplex PCR; TCRdb lists only in-frame clones, some missing. This sample carries approximately 99,000 clones, around 80% of them seen once, and the ten largest clones take about 5.9%. The chain links TRBV28 to TRBJ1-2, with 11 bases identical to TRBD1. This TCR derives from a man aged 18 to 30 in good health. The sample taken for sequencing was blood. The DNA of the CDR3 is TGTGCCAGCAGTCCTGGGACAGGGGGTAACTATGGCTACACCTTC. It encodes CASSPGTGGNYGYTF.